One and the same sample provided the 8 T cell receptor beta chains below, sequenced in a study of OX40 agonist ivuxolimab in advanced cancers. Libraries were prepared by immunoSEQ multiplex PCR; TCRdb keeps only in-frame clonotypes and omits some of them. The table shows tens of thousands of clones, with roughly 89% occurring only once. Material: CD4+ or CD8+ T cells sorted from blood, obtained in a trial of the OX40 agonist ivuxolimab. The receptors derive from an adult with an advanced solid tumor such as melanoma, head and neck, liver or kidney cancer.

The chain combines TRBV9 with TRBJ2-5, with TRBD1 identical over 7 bases. The better agreement between TRBJ2-7 and the DNA end casts doubt on the J call. Germline assignment: CDR1 SGDLS and CDR2 YYNGEE. CDR3 length equals 16 residues. This chain's CDR3 is CASSQGEGVGSYEQYF. CDR3 DNA sequence: TGTGCCAGCAGCCAGGGGGAAGGTGTTGGGTCCTACGAGCAGTACTTC.

The CDR3 reads CASSIVFLDTQYF. CDR3 bases: TGTGCCAGTAGTATAGTCTTTCTCGATACGCAGTATTTT. V gene TRBV19 combines with J gene TRBJ2-3; D gene uncertain. This CDR3 comprises 13 residues. V was trimmed by 1 base and J by 6 bases, leaving 8 bases between them. Per the germline V gene, CDR1 is LNHDA and CDR2 is SQIVND (reference sequence).

In DNA, the CDR3 is TGTGCCATCAGTGGACTAGCGGGAAGCACAGATACGCAGTATTTT. Translating gives CAISGLAGSTDTQYF. The chain uses TRBV10-3 and TRBJ2-3; 11 positions match TRBD2. Germline values: CDR1 ENHRY, CDR2 SYGVKD. The J segment lost 0 bases and the V segment lost 4 bases, leaving 0 bases of the junction unmatched. This CDR3 has 15 amino acids.

This chain joins TRBV15 and TRBJ1-3; 10 nucleotides align to TRBD1. Germline V gene data show CDR1 as LNHNV and CDR2 as YYDKDF (reference sequence). The CDR3 has 14 residues. The ends lost 9 bases at V and 2 bases at J; junction bases unmatched: 4. As DNA, the CDR3 is TGTGCCACATCCGGGACAGGGGCTGGAAACACCATATATTTT. Its protein is CATSGTGAGNTIYF.

This clone was recorded a few times. The CDR3 coding sequence is TGTGCCATCAGTGAGTCAGGCGACATATCTGGCTACACCTTC. Its protein product is CAISESGDISGYTF. This chain uses TRBV10-3 with TRBJ1-2; D unresolved. This CDR3 spans 14 amino acids. V lost 0 bases and J lost 7, with 12 bases in between. CDR1 ENHRY and CDR2 SYGVKD come from the germline V gene.

This clone appeared a single time. The chain couples TRBV6-1 to TRBJ2-7; TRBD2 matches 8 bases. This CDR3 comprises 15 residues. Trimming at V came to 6 bases and at J to 0 bases, leaving 7 bases not matched to a gene. Germline V CDR1 and CDR2: MNHNS, SASEGT. The CDR3 bases are TGTGCCAGCAGGACACTAGCGGTTAGCTCCTACGAGCAGTACTTC. This translates into CASRTLAVSSYEQYF.

The chain has TRBV15 and TRBJ2-2; no reliable D call. Germline V CDR1 and CDR2: LNHNV, YYDKDF (reference sequence). This CDR3 is built from 8 residues. Trimming cost V 11 bases and J 11 bases, with 6 bases left between them. In DNA form, the CDR3 reads TGTGCCTCGCGCGAGCTGTTTTTT. Protein: CASRELFF.

The V call is TRBV30, the J call TRBJ1-5; D not certain. The ends were cut back, 0 bases at V and 7 bases at J, with 13 bases in the middle. CDR3 length: 14 amino acids. From germline, CDR1 is GTSNPN and CDR2 SVGIG (reference sequence). The CDR3 protein is CAWSVGEIGQPQHF. CDR3 nucleotides: TGTGCCTGGAGTGTCGGGGAGATAGGCCAGCCCCAGCATTTT.